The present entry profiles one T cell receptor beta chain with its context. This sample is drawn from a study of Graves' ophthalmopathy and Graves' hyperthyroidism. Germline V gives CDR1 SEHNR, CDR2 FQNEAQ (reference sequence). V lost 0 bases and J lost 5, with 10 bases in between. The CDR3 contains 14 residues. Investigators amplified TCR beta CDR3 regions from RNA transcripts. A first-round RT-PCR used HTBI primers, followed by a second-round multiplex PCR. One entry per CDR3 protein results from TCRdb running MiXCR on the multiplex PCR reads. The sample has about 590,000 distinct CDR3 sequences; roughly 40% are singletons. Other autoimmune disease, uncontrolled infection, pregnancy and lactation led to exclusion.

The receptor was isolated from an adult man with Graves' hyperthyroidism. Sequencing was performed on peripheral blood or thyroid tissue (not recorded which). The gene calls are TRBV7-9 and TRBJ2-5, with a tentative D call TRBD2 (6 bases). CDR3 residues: CASSLANGGETQYF. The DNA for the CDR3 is TGTGCCAGCAGCTTAGCTAACGGAGGGGAGACCCAGTACTTC.